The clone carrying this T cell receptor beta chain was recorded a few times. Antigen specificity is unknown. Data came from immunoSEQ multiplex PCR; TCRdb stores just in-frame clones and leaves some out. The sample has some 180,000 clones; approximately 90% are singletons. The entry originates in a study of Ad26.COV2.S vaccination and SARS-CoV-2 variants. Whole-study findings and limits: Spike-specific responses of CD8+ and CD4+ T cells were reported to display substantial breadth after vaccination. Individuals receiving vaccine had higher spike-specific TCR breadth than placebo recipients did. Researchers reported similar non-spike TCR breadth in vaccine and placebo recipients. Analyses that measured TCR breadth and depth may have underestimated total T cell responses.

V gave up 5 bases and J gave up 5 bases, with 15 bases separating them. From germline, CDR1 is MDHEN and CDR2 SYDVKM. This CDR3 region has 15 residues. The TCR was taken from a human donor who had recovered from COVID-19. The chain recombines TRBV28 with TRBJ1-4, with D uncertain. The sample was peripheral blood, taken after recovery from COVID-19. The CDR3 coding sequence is TGTGCCAGCAGTCCCCCCACTAATCCAAATGAAAAACTGTTTTTT. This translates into CASSPPTNPNEKLFF. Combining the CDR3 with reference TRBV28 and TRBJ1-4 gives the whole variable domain DVKVTQSSRYLVKRTGEKVFLECVQDMDHENMFWYRQDPGLGLRLIYFSYDVKMKEKGDIPEGYSVSREKKERFSLILESASTNQTSMYLCASSPPTNPNEKLFFGSGTQLSVL.